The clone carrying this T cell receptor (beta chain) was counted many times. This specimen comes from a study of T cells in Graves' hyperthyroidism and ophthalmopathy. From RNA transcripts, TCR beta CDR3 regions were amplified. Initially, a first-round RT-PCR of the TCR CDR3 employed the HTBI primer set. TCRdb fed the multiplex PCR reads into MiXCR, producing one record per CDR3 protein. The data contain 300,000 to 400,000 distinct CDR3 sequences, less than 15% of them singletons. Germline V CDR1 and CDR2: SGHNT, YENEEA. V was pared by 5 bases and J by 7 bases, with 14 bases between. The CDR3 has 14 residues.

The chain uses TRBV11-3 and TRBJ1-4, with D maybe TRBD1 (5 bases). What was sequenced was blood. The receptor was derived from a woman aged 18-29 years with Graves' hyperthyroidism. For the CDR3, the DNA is TGTGCCAGCAGCAACGGCAGGGAAGGTGAAAAACTGTTTTTT. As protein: CASSNGREGEKLFF.